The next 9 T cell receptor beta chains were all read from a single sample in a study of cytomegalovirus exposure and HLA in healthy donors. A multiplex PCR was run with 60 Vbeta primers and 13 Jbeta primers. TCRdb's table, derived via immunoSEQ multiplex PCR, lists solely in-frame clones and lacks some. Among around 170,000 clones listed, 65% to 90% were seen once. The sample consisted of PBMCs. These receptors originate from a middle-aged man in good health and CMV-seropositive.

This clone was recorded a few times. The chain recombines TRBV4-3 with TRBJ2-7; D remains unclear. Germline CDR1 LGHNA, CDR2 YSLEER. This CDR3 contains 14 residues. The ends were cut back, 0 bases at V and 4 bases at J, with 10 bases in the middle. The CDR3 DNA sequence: TGCGCCAGCAGCCAAGAAGTCTCCGGTTACGAGCAGTACTTC. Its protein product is CASSQEVSGYEQYF.

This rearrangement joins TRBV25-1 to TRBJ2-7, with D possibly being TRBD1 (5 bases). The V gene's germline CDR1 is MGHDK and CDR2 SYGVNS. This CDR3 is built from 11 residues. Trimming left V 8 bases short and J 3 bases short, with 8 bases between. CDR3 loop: CASSDSYEQYF. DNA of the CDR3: TGTGCCAGCTCTGACAGCTACGAGCAGTACTTC.

CDR3 in amino acids: CASSQVSTGRNEKLFF. The CDR3 bases are TGTGCCAGCAGCCAAGTCTCAACGGGGAGGAATGAAAAACTGTTTTTT. The V gene is TRBV4-2, the J gene TRBJ1-4; the D is unclear. The CDR3 contains 16 residues. V shed 1 base and J shed 5 bases, with 14 bases lying between them. Germline V gene lookup returns CDR1 LGHNA and CDR2 YNFKEQ.

The CDR3 nucleotides are TGTGCCAGCAGCGTAGCTAGCTTTGACTACGAGCAGTACTTC. It encodes CASSVASFDYEQYF. The V gene is TRBV9, the J gene TRBJ2-7, with D maybe TRBD2 (5 bases). There are 14 residues in the CDR3. In germline, CDR1 is SGDLS, CDR2 YYNGEE. The V gene lost 0 bases and the J gene lost 3 bases, with 10 bases spanning the gap.

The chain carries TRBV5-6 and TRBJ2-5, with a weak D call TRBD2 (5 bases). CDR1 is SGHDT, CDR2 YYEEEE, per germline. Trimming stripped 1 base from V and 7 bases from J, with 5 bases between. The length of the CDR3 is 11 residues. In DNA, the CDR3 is TGTGCCAGCAGCTTGAGCGGGACCCAGTACTTC. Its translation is CASSLSGTQYF.

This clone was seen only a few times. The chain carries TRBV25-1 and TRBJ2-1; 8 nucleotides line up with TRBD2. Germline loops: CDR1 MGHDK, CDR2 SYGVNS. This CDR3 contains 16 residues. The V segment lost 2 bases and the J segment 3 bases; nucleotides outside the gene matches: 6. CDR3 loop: CASSEGGRGVYNEQFF. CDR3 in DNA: TGTGCCAGCAGTGAAGGCGGGCGGGGGGTCTACAATGAGCAGTTCTTC.

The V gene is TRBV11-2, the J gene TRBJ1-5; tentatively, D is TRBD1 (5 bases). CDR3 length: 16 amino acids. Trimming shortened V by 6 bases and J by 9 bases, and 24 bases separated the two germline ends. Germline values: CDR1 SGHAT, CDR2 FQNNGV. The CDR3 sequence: CASSSPADRRGRPQHF. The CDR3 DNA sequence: TGTGCCAGCAGTTCGCCGGCGGATCGAAGGGGTCGGCCCCAGCATTTT.

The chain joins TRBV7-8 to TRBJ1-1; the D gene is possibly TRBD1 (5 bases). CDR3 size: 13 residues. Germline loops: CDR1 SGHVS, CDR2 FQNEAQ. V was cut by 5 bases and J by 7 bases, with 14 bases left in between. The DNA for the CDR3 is TGTGCCAGCAGCCTCTGGGGCAGAGATGAAGCTTTCTTT. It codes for CASSLWGRDEAFF.

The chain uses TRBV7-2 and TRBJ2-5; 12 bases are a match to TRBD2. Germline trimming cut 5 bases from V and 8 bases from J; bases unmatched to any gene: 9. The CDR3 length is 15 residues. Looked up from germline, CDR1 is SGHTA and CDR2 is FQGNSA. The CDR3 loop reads CASSKTSGGPQTQYF. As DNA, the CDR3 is TGTGCCAGCAGCAAAACTAGCGGGGGGCCCCAAACCCAGTACTTC. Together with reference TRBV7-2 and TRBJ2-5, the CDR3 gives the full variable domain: GAGVSQSPSNKVTEKGKDVELRCDPISGHTALYWYRQSLGQGLEFLIYFQGNSAPDKSGLPSDRFSAERTGGSVSTLTIQRTQQEDSAVYLCASSKTSGGPQTQYFGPGTRLLVL.